The clone carrying this T cell receptor (beta chain) was observed many times. What it binds is not known. For CDR3 and TCR beta VDJ profiling, genomic DNA was the template used. TCRdb re-called the reads with MiXCR, one entry per CDR3 protein. The sample holds about 160,000 distinct CDR3 sequences, about two thirds seen once. Patients selected for sequencing had displayed CD8+CD57+ cell expansion by flow cytometry. The patients all had a severe acquired aplastic anemia diagnosis. At blood sampling, none of the patients had yet received therapy. The V end lost 0 bases, the J end lost 3 bases, and 13 bases lay between the germline ends. The CDR3 loop spans 16 amino acids. The germline gives CDR1 SGHDT, CDR2 YYEEEE. This sample stems from a study of CD8+CD57+ T cells in acquired aplastic anemia. Points from the study as a whole: In CD8+ cells, Simpson's diversity showed no significant difference between patients and controls. Patients and controls were found to share more than 25 CD8+ CDR3 sequences.

The specimen was sorted CD4+, CD8+, or CD8+CD57+ T cells (not recorded which) from PBMCs. The chain combines TRBV5-6 with TRBJ2-1; the D gene is possibly TRBD2 (5 bases). This receptor was obtained from a human donor with aplastic anemia. The CDR3 DNA sequence: TGTGCCAGCAGCTTGGCGGGGATCACGGTCTACAATGAGCAGTTCTTC. It codes for CASSLAGITVYNEQFF.